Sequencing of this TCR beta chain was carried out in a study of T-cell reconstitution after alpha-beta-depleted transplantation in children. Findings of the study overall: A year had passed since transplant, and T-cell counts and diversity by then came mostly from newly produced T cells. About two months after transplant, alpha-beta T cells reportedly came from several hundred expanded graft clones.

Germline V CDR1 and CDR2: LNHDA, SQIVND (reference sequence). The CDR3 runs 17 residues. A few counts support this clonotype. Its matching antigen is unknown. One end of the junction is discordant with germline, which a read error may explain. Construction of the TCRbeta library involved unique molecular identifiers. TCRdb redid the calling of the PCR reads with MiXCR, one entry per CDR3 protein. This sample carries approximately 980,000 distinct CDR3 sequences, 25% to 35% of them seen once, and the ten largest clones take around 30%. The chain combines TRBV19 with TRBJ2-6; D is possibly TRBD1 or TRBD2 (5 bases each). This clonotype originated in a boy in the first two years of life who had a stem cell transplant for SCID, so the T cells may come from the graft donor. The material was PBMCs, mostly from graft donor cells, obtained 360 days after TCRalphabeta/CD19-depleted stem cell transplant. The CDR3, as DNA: TGTGCCAGTAGTGTACCGGGACGGTCCTCTGGGTCCAACGTCCTGACTTTC. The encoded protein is CASSVPGRSSGSNVLTF. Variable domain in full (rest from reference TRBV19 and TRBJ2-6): DGGITQSPKYLFRKEGQNVTLSCEQNLNHDAMYWYRQDPGQGLRLIYYSQIVNDFQKGDIAEGYSVSREKKESFPLTVTSAQKNPTAFYLCASSVPGRSSGSNVLTFGAGSRLTVL.